This entry concerns a single TCR beta chain. The antigen is not known. This record comes from a study of post-analysis software for immune sequencing data. Across the whole study: Clinical courses comprised relapsing-remitting, secondary progressive and progressive-relapsing multiple sclerosis.

Built from TCR beta cDNA, the libraries had unique molecular identifiers in them. Input populations of about 0.85 to 11 million T cells gave rise to some 500,000 cDNA molecules. One entry per CDR3 protein, called by TCRdb with MiXCR from the PCR reads. The table includes roughly 730,000 distinct CDR3 sequences, 30% detected once. Findings and limits, study-wide: Five TRBV segments (TRBV5-6, TRBV5-1 and TRBV20-1 among them) occurred more frequently in patients than in controls. With F measure, samples from one preparation batch clustered together strongly. Diversity measured as normalized Chao1 was significantly lower in multiple sclerosis patients than in controls.

CDR3 length: 14 amino acids. J gave up 5 bases and V 6 bases, and 8 bases lay outside the gene matches. Germline loops: CDR1 LNHNV, CDR2 YYDKDF (reference sequence). The rearrangement joins TRBV15 to TRBJ2-5; 8 nucleotides line up with TRBD2. This TCR was sampled from a girl aged 5-17 years with multiple sclerosis. The material sequenced was blood. The CDR3: CATRGGGSGETQYF. The CDR3 DNA reads TGTGCCACCAGAGGCGGGGGGAGTGGGGAGACCCAGTACTTC.